A single sample is the source of the 21 T cell receptor beta chains below, sequenced in a study of shared clonotypes between healthy human individuals (dated by TCRdb to 2020 to 2022). Libraries were made using the immunoSEQ multiplex PCR assay. TCRdb provides this immuneACCESS table in a form limited to in-frame rearrangements. Some clones are lacking; in checked studies, under half of them reflect an unresolved V gene, and why the rest are absent is not known. The sample data list around 1.9 million clones, and more than 85% of these were observed just once. 1.5% to 2% of the sample belongs to the ten largest clones. CD8 naive samples consisted of CD45RO-negative cells that were positively selected for CCR7, yielding a CD45RA+CCR7+ population without TemRA cells. Sequencing was carried out using naive CD8+ T cells from PBMCs. The sample's cell subset or site label, in plain terms: CD45RA+CCR7+. The receptors originated from a man aged 18 to 29 in good health. Some clones in this sample may be carry-over from other donors' samples.

CDR3: CASSPRTGANVLTF. DNA of the CDR3: TGTGCCAGCAGTCCCAGGACCGGGGCCAACGTCCTGACTTTC. This chain connects TRBV28 to TRBJ2-6; D ambiguous. The CDR3 spans 14 residues. The germline V gene encodes CDR1 MDHEN and CDR2 SYDVKM. V was trimmed by 5 bases and J by 4 bases, leaving 9 bases between them.

J is TRBJ2-3 and V is TRBV15; D possibly uses TRBD1 or TRBD2 (6 bases each). This CDR3 is built from 15 residues. V dropped 6 bases and J dropped 0 bases, with 13 bases sitting between them. Germline loops: CDR1 LNHNV, CDR2 YYDKDF (reference sequence). The CDR3 nucleotides are TGTGCCACCAGTGCCAGGGGAGGAAGCACAGATACGCAGTATTTT. Translated, it gives CATSARGGSTDTQYF.

The chain joins TRBV19 to TRBJ2-1; weak D call: TRBD2 (5 bases). Germline V gene data show CDR1 as LNHDA and CDR2 as SQIVND (reference sequence). The germline V and J ends were trimmed by 7 bases and 4 bases, with 14 bases remaining between them. There are 14 residues in the CDR3. This CDR3 reads CASTAGGPYNEQFF. In DNA, the CDR3 is TGTGCCAGTACCGCTGGAGGACCTTACAATGAGCAGTTCTTC.

The rearrangement joins TRBV30 to TRBJ1-2; D is possibly TRBD1 (5 bases). This CDR3 is 13 amino acids long. V lost 0 bases to trimming and J lost 13 bases, with 18 bases between them. Germline assignment: CDR1 GTSNPN and CDR2 SVGIG (reference sequence). CDR3 in DNA: TGTGCCTGGAGTGTAGGGACGGAACCCTGGGTCACCTTC. Translated, it gives CAWSVGTEPWVTF.

This clone has only a few counts. This chain connects TRBV6-5 to TRBJ1-5; D call uncertain. CDR3 length: 15 amino acids. Germline-derived CDR1 and CDR2 are MNHEY and SVGAGI. The ends were cut back, 0 bases at V and 0 bases at J, with 6 bases in the middle. The CDR3 spells CASSYSIGSNQPQHF. The CDR3, as DNA: TGTGCCAGCAGTTACTCAATAGGTAGCAATCAGCCCCAGCATTTT.

CDR3 sequence reads: CAISEGRGQTDTQYF. CDR3 coding DNA: TGTGCCATCAGTGAGGGTCGGGGACAGACAGATACGCAGTATTTT. The V gene is TRBV10-3, the J gene TRBJ2-3, with 7 bases aligning to TRBD1. The CDR3 has 15 amino acids. Germline V CDR1 and CDR2: ENHRY, SYGVKD. The J segment lost 3 bases and the V segment lost 2 bases, leaving 5 bases of the junction unmatched.

In the case of this clone: Distinct nucleotide sequences in the sample also encode this CDR3. The J gene is TRBJ1-2, the V gene TRBV7-9; D gene uncertain. The CDR3 runs 13 residues. Germline assignment: CDR1 SEHNR and CDR2 FQNEAQ (reference sequence). V shed 1 base and J shed 3 bases, with 6 bases lying between them. The chain's CDR3 is CASSLGAHYGYTF. DNA of the CDR3: TGTGCCAGCAGCTTAGGGGCTCACTATGGCTACACCTTC.

The gene calls are TRBV19 and TRBJ2-7; TRBD1 matches 7 bases. The ends lost 6 bases at V and 6 bases at J; junction bases unmatched: 8. Germline loops: CDR1 LNHDA, CDR2 SQIVND (reference sequence). CDR3 length equals 13 residues. The CDR3 region has the DNA TGTGCCAGTAGGGGAGACAGGGCTTCCGAGCAGTACTTC. This codes for CASRGDRASEQYF.

The chain has TRBV18 and TRBJ1-1; D remains unclear. The CDR3 runs to 13 residues. V gave up 2 bases and J gave up 5 bases, with 9 bases separating them. Germline lookup yields CDR1 KGHSH and CDR2 LQKENI. CDR3 nucleotides: TGTGCCAGCTCACCAACCGCAACGACTGAAGCTTTCTTT. Amino acids: CASSPTATTEAFF.

V usage is TRBV5-6 and J usage is TRBJ2-5; D may match TRBD1 or TRBD2 (6 bases each). There are 13 residues in the CDR3. Trimming left V 3 bases short and J 5 bases short, with 11 bases between. Germline assignment: CDR1 SGHDT and CDR2 YYEEEE. CDR3 residues: CASSSGGQETQYF. The CDR3, as DNA: TGTGCCAGCAGCTCTGGGGGGCAGGAGACCCAGTACTTC.

The CDR3 DNA follows: TGTGCCAGCAGCCAAGTTTTGGTTATGAACACTGAAGCTTTCTTT. It translates to CASSQVLVMNTEAFF. This sequence joins TRBV14 and TRBJ1-1, with D uncertain. V gave up 1 base and J gave up 0 bases, with 9 bases separating them. In germline, CDR1 is SGHDN, CDR2 FVKESK. This CDR3 has 15 residues. Together with reference TRBV14 and TRBJ1-1, the CDR3 gives the full variable domain: EAGVTQFPSHSVIEKGQTVTLRCDPISGHDNLYWYRRVMGKEIKFLLHFVKESKQDESGMPNNRFLAERTGGTYSTLKVQPAELEDSGVYFCASSQVLVMNTEAFFGQGTRLTVV.

The chain couples TRBV28 to TRBJ2-7; D may be TRBD1 (5 bases). Trimming shortened V by 3 bases and J by 0 bases, and 12 bases separated the two germline ends. Germline loops: CDR1 MDHEN, CDR2 SYDVKM. The CDR3 totals 15 residues. CDR3 residues: CASSFRQMISYEQYF. The CDR3 DNA reads TGTGCCAGCAGTTTTCGACAGATGATCTCCTACGAGCAGTACTTC.

The rearrangement joins TRBV27 to TRBJ2-7, with D unclear. V lost 7 bases and J lost 4, with 2 bases in between. CDR1 MNHEY and CDR2 SMNVEV come from the germline V gene (reference sequence). This CDR3 is built from 9 residues. The CDR3 DNA follows: TGTGCCAGCAAATACGAGCAGTACTTC. It is translated as CASKYEQYF.

The chain couples TRBV19 to TRBJ2-1, with D unresolved. V was clipped by 5 bases and J by 5 bases, with 10 bases between them. Germline V gene data show CDR1 as LNHDA and CDR2 as SQIVND (reference sequence). The CDR3 consists of 13 residues. The DNA for the CDR3 is TGTGCCAGTAGTCCATCACCCCACAATGAGCAGTTCTTC. It yields the protein CASSPSPHNEQFF.

The chain employs TRBV13 and TRBJ2-1; D is possibly TRBD2 (6 bases). V was pared by 7 bases and J by 8 bases, with 27 bases between. CDR3 size: 17 residues. The germline V gene encodes CDR1 PRHDT and CDR2 FYEKMQ (reference sequence). The DNA for the CDR3 is TGTGCCAGCATGCTCGGGGGAGCCCCCACACTGGAAGATGAGCAGTTCTTC. This encodes CASMLGGAPTLEDEQFF. Together with reference TRBV13 and TRBJ2-1, the CDR3 gives the full variable domain: AAGVIQSPRHLIKEKRETATLKCYPIPRHDTVYWYQQGPGQDPQFLISFYEKMQSDKGSIPDRFSAQQFSDYHSELNMSSLELGDSALYFCASMLGGAPTLEDEQFFGPGTRLTVL.

The table lists this clone with a count of one. The V and J genes are TRBV14 and TRBJ2-1; TRBD2 aligns across 10 bases. From germline, CDR1 is SGHDN and CDR2 FVKESK. V shed 4 bases, J shed 7 bases, and the junction held 4 bases outside the gene matches. This CDR3 is built from 14 residues. The CDR3 DNA follows: TGTGCCAGCAGCCTCGCTAGCGGGAGAAATGAGCAGTTCTTC. Its translation: CASSLASGRNEQFF.

This chain joins TRBV19 and TRBJ2-7; 9 nucleotides line up with TRBD1. The J segment lost 3 bases and the V segment lost 3 bases, leaving 6 bases of the junction unmatched. This CDR3 region has 15 residues. Per the germline V gene, CDR1 is LNHDA and CDR2 is SQIVND (reference sequence). The CDR3 bases are TGTGCCAGTAGTATGCCGGGACAGGGAAACTACGAGCAGTACTTC. It specifies CASSMPGQGNYEQYF.

The chain carries TRBV19 and TRBJ2-1; 11 nucleotides agree with TRBD2. The CDR3 totals 18 residues. Germline CDR1 is LNHDA and CDR2 is SQIVND (reference sequence). V was pared by 8 bases and J by 0 bases, with 12 bases of the junction left unmatched. The CDR3 reads CASADILAGGHSYNEQFF. In DNA, the CDR3 is TGTGCCAGTGCTGACATTCTAGCGGGAGGCCACTCCTACAATGAGCAGTTCTTC.

With respect to this clone: Other DNA sequences in the same sample also yield this CDR3. The chain carries TRBV28 and TRBJ1-4; D is undetermined. Between the trimmed V and J ends, which lost 3 bases and 0 bases, there was a span of 5 bases. In germline, CDR1 is MDHEN, CDR2 SYDVKM. There are 14 residues in the CDR3. The CDR3 DNA reads TGTGCCAGCAGTTTGGATGCAACTAATGAAAAACTGTTTTTT. Translated, it gives CASSLDATNEKLFF. The full variable domain, rest sourced from reference TRBV28 and TRBJ1-4, is DVKVTQSSRYLVKRTGEKVFLECVQDMDHENMFWYRQDPGLGLRLIYFSYDVKMKEKGDIPEGYSVSREKKERFSLILESASTNQTSMYLCASSLDATNEKLFFGSGTQLSVL.

V and J are TRBV28 and TRBJ1-1; D is ambiguous. Per germline, CDR1 MDHEN and CDR2 SYDVKM. The ends were cut back, 5 bases at V and 0 bases at J, with 7 bases in the middle. This CDR3 comprises 13 residues. CDR3 sequence reads: CASSTTVNTEAFF. The CDR3, as DNA: TGTGCCAGCAGTACGACGGTGAACACTGAAGCTTTCTTT.

The chain couples TRBV28 to TRBJ2-7; 12 bases fit TRBD2. The germline CDR1 and CDR2 sequences are MDHEN and SYDVKM. V shed 5 bases, J shed 7 bases, and the junction held 6 bases outside the gene matches. This CDR3 contains 14 residues. The CDR3 reads CASSRPSGRGEQYF. CDR3 nucleotide sequence: TGTGCCAGCAGTAGGCCTAGCGGGAGGGGTGAGCAGTACTTC.